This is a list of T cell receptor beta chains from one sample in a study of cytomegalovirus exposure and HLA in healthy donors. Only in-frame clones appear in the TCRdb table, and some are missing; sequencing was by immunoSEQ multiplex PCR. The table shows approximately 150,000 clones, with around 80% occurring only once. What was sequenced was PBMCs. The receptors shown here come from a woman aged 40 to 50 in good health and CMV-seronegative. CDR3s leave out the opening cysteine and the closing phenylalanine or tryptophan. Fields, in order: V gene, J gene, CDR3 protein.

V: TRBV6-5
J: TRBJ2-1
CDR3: ASSQGTGGAGRF

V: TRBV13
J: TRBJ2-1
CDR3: ASRLHNEQF

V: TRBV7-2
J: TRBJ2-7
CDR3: ASTNSGSRSYEQY

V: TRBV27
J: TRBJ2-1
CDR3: ASRQTWTGGNIAGGPNNEQF

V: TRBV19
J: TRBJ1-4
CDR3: ASSMAPNLRGLIVEKLF

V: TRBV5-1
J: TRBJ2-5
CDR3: ASSSTGGLQETQY

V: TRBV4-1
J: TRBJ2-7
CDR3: ASSQVRGGYEQY

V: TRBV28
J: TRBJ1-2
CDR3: ASSSGGTNGYT

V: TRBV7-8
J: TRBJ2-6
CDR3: ASSLMGGLDSGANVLT

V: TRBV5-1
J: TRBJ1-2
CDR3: ASSFGDRQGLSNYGYT

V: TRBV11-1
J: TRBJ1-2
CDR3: ASSSLGARGYT

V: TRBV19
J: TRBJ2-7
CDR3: ASSPPSDEQY

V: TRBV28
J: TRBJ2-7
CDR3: ASSFRGQGLYEQY

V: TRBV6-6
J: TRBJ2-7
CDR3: ASSNLSGAFYEQY

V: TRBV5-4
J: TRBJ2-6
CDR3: ASSTDLGANGLT

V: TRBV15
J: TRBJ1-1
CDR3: ATSRERGDREAF